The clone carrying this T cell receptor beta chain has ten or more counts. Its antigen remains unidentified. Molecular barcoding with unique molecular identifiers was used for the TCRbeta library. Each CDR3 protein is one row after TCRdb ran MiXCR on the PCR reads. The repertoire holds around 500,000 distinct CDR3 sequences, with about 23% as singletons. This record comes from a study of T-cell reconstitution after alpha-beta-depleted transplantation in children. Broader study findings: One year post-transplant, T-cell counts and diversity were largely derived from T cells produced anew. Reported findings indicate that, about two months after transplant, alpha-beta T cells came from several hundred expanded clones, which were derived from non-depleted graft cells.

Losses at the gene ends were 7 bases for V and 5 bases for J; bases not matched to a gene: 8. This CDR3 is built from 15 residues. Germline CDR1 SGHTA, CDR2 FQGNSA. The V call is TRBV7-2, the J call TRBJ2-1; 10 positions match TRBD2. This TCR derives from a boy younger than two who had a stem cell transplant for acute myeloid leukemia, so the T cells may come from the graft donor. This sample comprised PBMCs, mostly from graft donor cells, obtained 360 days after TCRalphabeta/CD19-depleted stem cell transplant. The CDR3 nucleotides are TGTGCCAGCAAGGAGCGGGGGGGCCCGAACAATGAGCAGTTCTTC. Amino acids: CASKERGGPNNEQFF.